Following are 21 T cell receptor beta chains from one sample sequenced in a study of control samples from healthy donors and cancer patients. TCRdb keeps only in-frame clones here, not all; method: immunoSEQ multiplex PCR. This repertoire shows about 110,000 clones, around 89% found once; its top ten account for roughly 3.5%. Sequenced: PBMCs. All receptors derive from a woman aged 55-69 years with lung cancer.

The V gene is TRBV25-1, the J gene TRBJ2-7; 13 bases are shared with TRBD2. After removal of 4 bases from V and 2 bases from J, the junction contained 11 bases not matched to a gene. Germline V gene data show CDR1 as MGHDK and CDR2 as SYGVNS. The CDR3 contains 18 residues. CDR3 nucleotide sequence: TGTGCCAGCAGTGGCAACACTGGGACTAGCGGGAACACCTACGAGCAGTACTTC. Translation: CASSGNTGTSGNTYEQYF.

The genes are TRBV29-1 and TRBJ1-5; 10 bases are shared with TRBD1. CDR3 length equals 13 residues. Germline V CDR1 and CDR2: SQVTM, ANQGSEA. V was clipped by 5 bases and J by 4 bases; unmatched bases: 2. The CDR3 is CSVRGQGNQPQHF. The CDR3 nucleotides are TGCAGCGTTAGGGGACAGGGGAATCAGCCCCAGCATTTT.

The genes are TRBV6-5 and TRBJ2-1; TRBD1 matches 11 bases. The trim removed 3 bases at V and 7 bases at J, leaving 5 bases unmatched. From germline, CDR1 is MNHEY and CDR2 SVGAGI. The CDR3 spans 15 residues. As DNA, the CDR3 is TGTGCCAGCAGTTATACCGGGACAGGGGGAAATGAGCAGTTCTTC. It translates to CASSYTGTGGNEQFF.

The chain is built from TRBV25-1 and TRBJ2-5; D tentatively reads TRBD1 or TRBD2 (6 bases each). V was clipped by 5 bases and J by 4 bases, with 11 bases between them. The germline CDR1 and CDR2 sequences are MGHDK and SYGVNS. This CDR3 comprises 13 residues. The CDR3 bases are TGTGCCAGCAGTTTAGGGGGGACAGAGACCCAGTACTTC. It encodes CASSLGGTETQYF.

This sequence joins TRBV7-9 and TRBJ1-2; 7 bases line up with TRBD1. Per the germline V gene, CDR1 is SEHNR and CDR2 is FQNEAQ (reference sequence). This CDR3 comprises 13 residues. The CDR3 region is CASGGDTNYGYTF. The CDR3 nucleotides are TGTGCTTCAGGGGGAGACACTAACTATGGCTACACCTTC. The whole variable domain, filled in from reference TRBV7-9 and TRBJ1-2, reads DTGVSQNPRHKITKRGQNVTFRCDPISEHNRLYWYRQTLGQGPEFLTYFQNEAQLEKSRLLSDRFSAERPKGSFSTLEIQRTEQGDSAMYLCASGGDTNYGYTFGSGTRLTVV.

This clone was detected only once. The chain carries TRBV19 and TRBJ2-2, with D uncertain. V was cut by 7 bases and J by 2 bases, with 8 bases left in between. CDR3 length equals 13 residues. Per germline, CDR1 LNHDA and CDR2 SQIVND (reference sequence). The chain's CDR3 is CASTRQNTGELFF. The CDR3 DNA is TGTGCCAGTACCCGTCAAAACACCGGGGAGCTGTTTTTT.

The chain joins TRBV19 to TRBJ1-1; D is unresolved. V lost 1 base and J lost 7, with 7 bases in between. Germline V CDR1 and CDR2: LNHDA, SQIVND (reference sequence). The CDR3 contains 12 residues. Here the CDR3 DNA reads TGTGCCAGTAGTATAGCGGGCGGTGAAGCTTTCTTT. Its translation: CASSIAGGEAFF.

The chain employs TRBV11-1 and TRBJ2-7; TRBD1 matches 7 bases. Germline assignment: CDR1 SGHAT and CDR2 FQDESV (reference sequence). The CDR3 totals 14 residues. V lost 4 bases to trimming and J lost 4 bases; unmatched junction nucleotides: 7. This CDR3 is CASSYRGFAYEQYF. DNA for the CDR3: TGTGCCAGCAGCTACAGGGGTTTCGCTTACGAGCAGTACTTC. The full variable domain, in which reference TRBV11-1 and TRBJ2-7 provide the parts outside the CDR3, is EAEVAQSPRYKITEKSQAVAFWCDPISGHATLYWYRQILGQGPELLVQFQDESVVDDSQLPKDRFSAERLKGVDSTLKIQPAELGDSAMYLCASSYRGFAYEQYFGPGTRLTVT.

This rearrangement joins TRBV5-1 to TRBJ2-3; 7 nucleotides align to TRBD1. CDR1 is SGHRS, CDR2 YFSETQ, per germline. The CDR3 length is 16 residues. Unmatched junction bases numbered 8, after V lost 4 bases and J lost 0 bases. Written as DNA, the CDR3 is TGCGCCAGCAGCCTCCCCGGGACAGTGAGCACAGATACGCAGTATTTT. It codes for CASSLPGTVSTDTQYF.

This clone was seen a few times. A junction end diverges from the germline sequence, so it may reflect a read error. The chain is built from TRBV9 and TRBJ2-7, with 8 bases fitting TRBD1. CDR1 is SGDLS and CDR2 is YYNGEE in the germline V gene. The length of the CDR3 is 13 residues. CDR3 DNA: TGTGCCAGCAGCCTATTTGAGGGACAGGCCCAATATTTC. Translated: CASSLFEGQAQYF.

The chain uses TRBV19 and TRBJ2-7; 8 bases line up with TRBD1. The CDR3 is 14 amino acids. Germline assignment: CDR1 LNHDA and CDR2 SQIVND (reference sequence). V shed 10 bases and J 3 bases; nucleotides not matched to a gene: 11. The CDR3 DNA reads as TGTGCCACCACAGACAGGGGTAGTGGCTACGAGCAGTACTTC. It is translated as CATTDRGSGYEQYF.

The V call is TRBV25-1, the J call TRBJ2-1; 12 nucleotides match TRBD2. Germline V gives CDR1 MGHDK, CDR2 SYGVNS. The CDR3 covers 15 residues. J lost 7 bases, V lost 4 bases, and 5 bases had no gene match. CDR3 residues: CASSGGLAGRNEQFF. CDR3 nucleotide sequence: TGTGCCAGCAGTGGAGGACTAGCGGGGAGAAATGAGCAGTTCTTC.

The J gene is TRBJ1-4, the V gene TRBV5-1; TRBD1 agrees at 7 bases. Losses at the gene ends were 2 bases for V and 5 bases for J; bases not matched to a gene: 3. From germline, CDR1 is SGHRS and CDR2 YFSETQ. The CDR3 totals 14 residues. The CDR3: CASSLTGENEKLFF. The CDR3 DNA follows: TGCGCCAGCAGCTTAACAGGGGAGAATGAAAAACTGTTTTTT.

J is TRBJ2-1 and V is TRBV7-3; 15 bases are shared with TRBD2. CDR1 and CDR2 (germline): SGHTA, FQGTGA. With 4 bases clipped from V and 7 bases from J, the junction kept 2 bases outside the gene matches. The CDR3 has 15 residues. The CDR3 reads CASSSGLAGGNEQFF. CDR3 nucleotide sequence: TGTGCCAGCAGCTCGGGACTAGCGGGGGGAAATGAGCAGTTCTTC.

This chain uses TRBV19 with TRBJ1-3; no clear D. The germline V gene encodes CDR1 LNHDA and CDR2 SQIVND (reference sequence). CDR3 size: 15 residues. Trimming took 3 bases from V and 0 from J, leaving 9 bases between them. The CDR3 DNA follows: TGTGCCAGTAGTATCACAGCAGTCTCTGGAAACACCATATATTTT. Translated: CASSITAVSGNTIYF.

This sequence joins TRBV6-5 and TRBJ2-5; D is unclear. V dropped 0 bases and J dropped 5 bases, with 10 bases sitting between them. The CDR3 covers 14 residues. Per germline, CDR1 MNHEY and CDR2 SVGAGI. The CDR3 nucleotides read TGTGCCAGCAGTTACTCGAATCGGGCTGAGACCCAGTACTTC. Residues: CASSYSNRAETQYF.

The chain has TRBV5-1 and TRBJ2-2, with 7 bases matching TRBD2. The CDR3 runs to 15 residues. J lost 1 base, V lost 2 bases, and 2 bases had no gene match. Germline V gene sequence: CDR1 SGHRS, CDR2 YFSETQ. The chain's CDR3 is CASSFASGNTGELFF. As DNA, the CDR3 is TGCGCCAGCAGCTTTGCTAGCGGGAACACCGGGGAGCTGTTTTTT.

CDR3 in amino acids: CASSLSATGDYGYTF. The CDR3, as DNA: TGTGCCAGCAGCTTATCGGCGACAGGGGACTATGGCTACACCTTC. The chain is built from TRBV7-9 and TRBJ1-2, with TRBD1 matching 8 bases. The CDR3 has 15 residues. In germline, CDR1 is SEHNR, CDR2 FQNEAQ (reference sequence). V was clipped by 2 bases and J by 3 bases; unmatched bases: 5. Full variable domain (remainder filled in from reference TRBV7-9 and TRBJ1-2): DTGVSQNPRHKITKRGQNVTFRCDPISEHNRLYWYRQTLGQGPEFLTYFQNEAQLEKSRLLSDRFSAERPKGSFSTLEIQRTEQGDSAMYLCASSLSATGDYGYTFGSGTRLTVV.

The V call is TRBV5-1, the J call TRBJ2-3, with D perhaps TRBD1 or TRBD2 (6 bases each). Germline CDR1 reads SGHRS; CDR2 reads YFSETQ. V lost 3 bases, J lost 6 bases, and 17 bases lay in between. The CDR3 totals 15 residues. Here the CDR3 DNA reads TGCGCCAGCAGCTCTGGGGGGCTAGCTTCCGATACGCAGTATTTT. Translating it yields CASSSGGLASDTQYF.

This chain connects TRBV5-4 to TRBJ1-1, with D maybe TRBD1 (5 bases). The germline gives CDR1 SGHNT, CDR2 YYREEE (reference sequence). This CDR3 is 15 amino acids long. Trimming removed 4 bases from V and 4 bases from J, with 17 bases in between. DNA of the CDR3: TGTGCCAGCAGCGGGGGGTCCGGGTCGAGCACTGAAGCTTTCTTT. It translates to CASSGGSGSSTEAFF. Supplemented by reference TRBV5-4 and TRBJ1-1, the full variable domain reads ETGVTQSPTHLIKTRGQQVTLRCSSQSGHNTVSWYQQALGQGPQFIFQYYREEENGRGNFPPRFSGLQFPNYSSELNVNALELDDSALYLCASSGGSGSSTEAFFGQGTRLTVV.

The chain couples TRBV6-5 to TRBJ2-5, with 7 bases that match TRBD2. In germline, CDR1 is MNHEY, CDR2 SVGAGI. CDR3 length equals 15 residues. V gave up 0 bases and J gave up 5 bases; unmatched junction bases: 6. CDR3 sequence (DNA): TGTGCCAGCAGTTACTCCCCACTGGGGGGGGAGACCCAGTACTTC. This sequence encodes CASSYSPLGGETQYF.